Following are 25 T cell receptor beta chains from one sample sequenced in a study of blood T cell repertoires in COVID-19. Data came from immunoSEQ multiplex PCR; TCRdb stores just in-frame clones and leaves some out. This sample carries more than 9,500 clones, approximately 85% of them seen once, and the ten largest clones take less than 6%. Material: peripheral blood. All receptors come from a human donor in a cohort sampled during active COVID-19.

This clone was detected once. This chain joins TRBV20-1 and TRBJ1-5, with unresolved D. The V gene's germline CDR1 is DFQATT and CDR2 SNEGSKA (reference sequence). The CDR3 consists of 12 residues. Between the trimmed V and J ends, which lost 3 bases and 6 bases, there was a span of 9 bases. The DNA of the CDR3 is TGCAGTGCTAGTGTCAGGCGTCAGCCCCAGCATTTT. Protein sequence: CSASVRRQPQHF.

The chain recombines TRBV11-2 with TRBJ1-4, with 10 bases lining up with TRBD1. CDR1 is SGHAT and CDR2 is FQNNGV in the germline V gene. The CDR3 extends over 19 amino acids. V shed 2 bases, J shed 3 bases, and the junction held 12 bases outside the gene matches. For the CDR3, the DNA is TGTGCCAGCAGCTTAAACACGGGACAGGGGCCAGGGGCTAATGAAAAACTGTTTTTT. Translating it yields CASSLNTGQGPGANEKLFF.

The chain recombines TRBV6-5 with TRBJ1-2; TRBD1 might be the D (5 bases). The length of the CDR3 is 16 residues. Germline loops: CDR1 MNHEY, CDR2 SVGAGI. V was pared by 0 bases and J by 0 bases, with 11 bases between. Here the CDR3 DNA reads TGTGCCAGCAGTTACTCCGGACAATTAGCTAACTATGGCTACACCTTC. The encoded protein is CASSYSGQLANYGYTF.

The chain has TRBV19 and TRBJ1-2; D remains unclear. From germline, CDR1 is LNHDA and CDR2 SQIVND (reference sequence). V was cut by 6 bases and J by 0 bases, with 11 bases left in between. The CDR3 is 14 amino acids. The CDR3 DNA reads as TGTGCCAGTAGGCAGACTGAGGCTAACTATGGCTACACCTTC. Translating gives CASRQTEANYGYTF.

This chain links TRBV3-1 (or the pseudogene TRBV3-2) with TRBJ1-5; D is possibly TRBD1 (5 bases). Trimming stripped 1 base from V and 5 bases from J, with 12 bases between. The CDR3 has 15 residues. The germline V gene encodes CDR1 LGHDT and CDR2 YNNKEL (reference sequence). The CDR3 spells CASSQGQPEHQPQHF. The DNA for the CDR3 is TGTGCCAGCAGCCAAGGACAGCCTGAGCATCAGCCCCAGCATTTT.

This sequence joins TRBV7-8 and TRBJ1-5, with 12 nucleotides matching TRBD1. The germline V gene encodes CDR1 SGHVS and CDR2 FQNEAQ. The CDR3 consists of 17 residues. V trimming: 4 bases; J trimming: 9 bases; junction bases outside the gene matches: 13. The CDR3 DNA reads as TGTGCCAGCAGCTGGGGGAGGGACAGGGGGCTTCCTTGGCCCCAGCATTTT. It codes for CASSWGRDRGLPWPQHF.

The chain recombines TRBV2 with TRBJ2-5; the match to TRBD2 covers 15 bases. CDR1 and CDR2 (germline): SNHLY, FYNNEI. This CDR3 comprises 15 residues. The junction had 4 bases not matched to a gene; V was cut back by 4 bases and J by 7 bases. CDR3 bases: TGTGCCAGCAGTGGGACTAGCGGGGGGGAGGGGACCCAGTACTTC. It specifies CASSGTSGGEGTQYF.

The genes are TRBV10-2 and TRBJ1-4; D is unresolved. The CDR3 length is 16 residues. Trimming shortened V by 3 bases and J by 0 bases, and 11 bases separated the two germline ends. Germline V CDR1 and CDR2: WSHSY, SAAADI. CDR3 nucleotides: TGCGCCAGCAGTGATGTCAGAATTGCAACTAATGAAAAACTGTTTTTT. Translated: CASSDVRIATNEKLFF.

The chain links TRBV6-4 to TRBJ2-7; 9 nucleotides match TRBD1. V lost 0 bases and J lost 5; bases outside the gene matches: 20. The CDR3 runs 20 residues. Germline CDR1 reads MRHNA; CDR2 reads SNTAGT. The CDR3: CASSDSQMGNKQGAVDEQYF. The CDR3 nucleotides read TGTGCCAGCAGTGACTCTCAAATGGGGAATAAACAGGGGGCAGTAGACGAGCAGTACTTC.

The rearrangement uses TRBV2 and TRBJ1-5; TRBD1 matches at 9 bases. V lost 5 bases to trimming and J lost 4 bases; unmatched junction nucleotides: 6. Looked up from germline, CDR1 is SNHLY and CDR2 is FYNNEI. The CDR3 has 15 amino acids. This CDR3 is CASSSTGGGNQPQHF. The DNA for the CDR3 is TGTGCCAGCAGTTCGACAGGGGGGGGTAATCAGCCCCAGCATTTT.

This clone came up a few times. The chain couples TRBV7-9 to TRBJ2-3; a weak D match, TRBD1 (6 bases). V lost 2 bases and J lost 2, with 14 bases in between. Germline CDR1 is SEHNR and CDR2 is FQNEAQ (reference sequence). The CDR3 runs 16 residues. The CDR3 DNA follows: TGTGCCAGCAGCTTATTTTCAGGGGCTTCCACAGATACGCAGTATTTT. Amino acid sequence: CASSLFSGASTDTQYF.

The V and J genes are TRBV7-3 and TRBJ2-7; TRBD1 is a possible D gene (6 bases). Per germline, CDR1 SGHTA and CDR2 FQGTGA. The V end was cut by 0 bases, the J end by 2 bases, with 8 bases between. This CDR3 is built from 14 residues. The chain's CDR3 is CASSLTPGAYEQYF. As DNA, the CDR3 is TGTGCCAGCAGCTTAACCCCAGGGGCCTACGAGCAGTACTTC.

The chain uses TRBV7-8 and TRBJ2-5, with 10 bases that match TRBD2. Germline CDR1 reads SGHVS; CDR2 reads FQNEAQ. This CDR3 region has 16 residues. The V gene end was trimmed by 1 base and the J gene end by 5 bases; junction bases not matched to a gene: 7. This CDR3 reads CASSLGVAGGQETQYF. The CDR3 region has the DNA TGTGCCAGCAGCTTAGGGGTAGCGGGGGGTCAGGAGACCCAGTACTTC. Filled out from reference TRBV7-8 and TRBJ2-5, the complete variable domain reads GAGVSQSPRYKVAKRGQDVALRCDPISGHVSLFWYQQALGQGPEFLTYFQNEAQLDKSGLPSDRFFAERPEGSVSTLKIQRTQQEDSAVYLCASSLGVAGGQETQYFGPGTRLLVL.

This clone came up a few times. The chain is built from TRBV5-6 and TRBJ1-1; 8 bases are shared with TRBD1. V lost 6 bases, J lost 1 base, and 8 bases stayed unmatched. From germline, CDR1 is SGHDT and CDR2 YYEEEE. This CDR3 is 15 amino acids long. The CDR3 sequence: CASTGDRGRNTEAFF. Here the CDR3 DNA reads TGTGCCAGCACCGGAGACAGGGGTAGGAACACTGAAGCTTTCTTT. Looking up the rest from reference TRBV5-6 and TRBJ1-1 gives the full variable domain: DAGVTQSPTHLIKTRGQQVTLRCSPKSGHDTVSWYQQALGQGPQFIFQYYEEEERQRGNFPDRFSGHQFPNYSSELNVNALLLGDSALYLCASTGDRGRNTEAFFGQGTRLTVV.

The chain is built from TRBV7-3 and TRBJ2-7; 9 bases line up with TRBD1. Looked up from germline, CDR1 is SGHTA and CDR2 is FQGTGA. There are 15 residues in the CDR3. V lost 1 base and J lost 3; bases outside the gene matches: 4. The DNA for the CDR3 is TGTGCCAGCAGCTTAATGAGGGGACAGGGCTACGAGCAGTACTTC. Amino acid sequence: CASSLMRGQGYEQYF.

This clone was seen only once. The chain couples TRBV6-5 to TRBJ2-6; TRBD1 is a possible D gene (5 bases). This CDR3 comprises 15 residues. Looked up from germline, CDR1 is MNHEY and CDR2 is SVGAGI. V lost 7 bases and J 1 base, leaving 11 bases between the germline ends. The CDR3 nucleotides read TGTGCCAGCACCTTGCAGGGATCTGGGGCCAACGTCCTGACTTTC. Its translation: CASTLQGSGANVLTF.

The chain recombines TRBV7-3 with TRBJ2-1, with TRBD2 matching 11 bases. The CDR3 runs 15 residues. Per the germline V gene, CDR1 is SGHTA and CDR2 is FQGTGA. J gave up 6 bases and V 2 bases, and 3 bases lay outside the gene matches. CDR3 amino acids: CASSLLLAGVNEQFF. The CDR3 bases are TGTGCCAGCAGCTTATTACTAGCGGGAGTCAATGAGCAGTTCTTC. The variable domain in full, with the rest retrieved from reference TRBV7-3 and TRBJ2-1, is GAGVSQTPSNKVTEKGKYVELRCDPISGHTALYWYRQSLGQGPEFLIYFQGTGAADDSGLPNDRFFAVRPEGSVSTLKIQRTERGDSAVYLCASSLLLAGVNEQFFGPGTRLTVL.

This chain uses TRBV30 with TRBJ2-1; TRBD1 matches 9 bases. This CDR3 region has 14 residues. The germline V gene encodes CDR1 GTSNPN and CDR2 SVGIG (reference sequence). V lost 2 bases, J lost 15 bases, and 14 bases stayed unmatched. The CDR3 loop reads CAWSPPDRGVSRFF. For the CDR3, the DNA is TGTGCCTGGAGTCCCCCGGACAGGGGCGTATCCCGGTTCTTC.

The J gene is TRBJ1-2, the V gene TRBV30; perhaps TRBD1 as D (6 bases). The V end lost 6 bases, the J end lost 2 bases, and 16 bases lay between the germline ends. The CDR3 consists of 14 residues. Germline-derived CDR1 and CDR2 are GTSNPN and SVGIG (reference sequence). The CDR3 spells CACLPGHPNYGYTF. In DNA form, the CDR3 reads TGTGCCTGTCTTCCGGGACATCCCAACTATGGCTACACCTTC.

The gene calls are TRBV28 and TRBJ1-2; 7 positions agree with TRBD1. The CDR3 has 14 amino acids. Unmatched junction bases numbered 10, after V lost 8 bases and J lost 4 bases. Per germline, CDR1 MDHEN and CDR2 SYDVKM. This chain's CDR3 is CASCTSGTVYGYTF. CDR3 DNA sequence: TGTGCCAGCTGTACCTCCGGGACAGTCTATGGCTACACCTTC.

This clone turned up a few times. This chain links TRBV30 with TRBJ1-1; D is perhaps TRBD1 (6 bases). CDR3 length: 16 residues. V was cut by 0 bases and J by 3 bases, with 17 bases left in between. Germline V gene data show CDR1 as GTSNPN and CDR2 as SVGIG (reference sequence). CDR3 region: CAWSVPGGRMYTEAFF. In nucleotides, the CDR3 is TGTGCCTGGAGTGTACCGGGGGGCAGAATGTACACTGAAGCTTTCTTT.

The rearrangement uses TRBV21-1 and TRBJ2-7; TRBD2 is taken as the D call from the table, unchecked against the DNA. TRBV21-1 is flagged as a pseudogene. This CDR3 has 22 amino acids. CDR3 region: CASSKEGNWVNRGLAVFYEQYF. CDR3 nucleotides: TGTGCCAGCAGCAAGGAAGGGAATTGGGTTAATCGGGGACTAGCAGTTTTTTACGAGCAGTACTTC.

This clone has just a few counts. V gene TRBV2 combines with J gene TRBJ1-5, with D uncertain. The CDR3 is 13 residues long. Germline V gene lookup returns CDR1 SNHLY and CDR2 FYNNEI. V lost 9 bases, J lost 3 bases, and 12 bases lay in between. The CDR3, as DNA: TGTGCCAGTAGAGGGAGTAACAATCAGCCCCAGCATTTT. It is translated as CASRGSNNQPQHF.

This sequence joins TRBV25-1 and TRBJ1-3, with a weak D call TRBD1 (5 bases). CDR1 and CDR2 from the germline V gene are MGHDK and SYGVNS. CDR3 size: 15 residues. Trimming removed 2 bases from V and 2 bases from J, with 10 bases in between. The chain's CDR3 is CASSETGVAGNTIYF. As DNA, the CDR3 is TGTGCCAGCAGTGAAACGGGGGTAGCTGGAAACACCATATATTTT.

The V call is TRBV7-9, the J call TRBJ2-1, with 12 bases that match TRBD2. The germline V gene has CDR1 SEHNR and CDR2 FQNEAQ (reference sequence). Trimming at V came to 5 bases and at J to 7 bases, leaving 12 bases not matched to a gene. The CDR3 extends over 17 amino acids. CDR3 residues: CASSPSGRLAGVNEQFF. The CDR3 DNA reads TGTGCCAGCAGCCCATCGGGGCGACTAGCGGGAGTTAATGAGCAGTTCTTC.